The present entry profiles one TCR beta chain with its context. Its target is unknown. TCRdb keeps only in-frame clones here, not all; method: immunoSEQ multiplex PCR. The sample carries over 110,000 clones, 85% to 95% recorded once. These data come from a study of T cell responses to AZD1222 COVID-19 vaccine. Whole-study findings and limits: Regions 160-218 and 743-854 held dominance among vaccine-associated CD4 TCRs, which spanned spike.

From germline, CDR1 is SGHKS and CDR2 YYEKEE (reference sequence). V gave up 4 bases and J gave up 0 bases; unmatched junction bases: 8. The CDR3 runs to 17 residues. The sample was peripheral blood, taken after recovery from COVID-19. This TCR was recovered from an adult who had recovered from COVID-19. This chain connects TRBV5-5 to TRBJ1-5; 9 nucleotides match TRBD1. For the CDR3, the DNA is TGTGCCAGCAGCCCGACAGGGGGGTGGAGTAGCAATCAGCCCCAGCATTTT. This codes for CASSPTGGWSSNQPQHF.